These T cell receptor beta chains were read from a single sample in a study of T-cell reconstitution after alpha-beta-depleted transplantation in children. A single record per CDR3 protein comes from TCRdb applying MiXCR to the PCR reads. The table has roughly 570,000 distinct CDR3 sequences, 27% seen once. The material was PBMCs, obtained before TCRalphabeta/CD19-depleted stem cell transplant. These receptors all stem from a boy in the first two years of life with Wiskott-Aldrich syndrome, due to receive a stem cell transplant. CDR3s include the opening cysteine and the closing phenylalanine or tryptophan. D genes are given only for firm matches. The size entry is marked missing in some rows and otherwise reads once, few, many or a size class.

clone size	V gene	J gene	D gene	CDR3 protein	CDR3 DNA
-	TRBV29-1	TRBJ2-7	-	CSVAGRASRFEQYF	TGCAGCGTGGCAGGACGGGCTTCTCGATTCGAGCAGTACTTC
few	TRBV12-3/TRBV12-4	TRBJ1-2	-	CASSYDWGTNYGYTF	TGTGCCAGCAGTTACGACTGGGGCACTAACTATGGCTACACCTTC
few	TRBV3-1	TRBJ2-3	-	CASSQDPIAALTDTQYF	TGTGCCAGCAGCCAGGACCCGATAGCGGCCCTCACAGATACGCAGTATTTT
-	TRBV7-2	TRBJ1-1	-	CASSPRSGGYTEAFF	TGTGCCAGCAGCCCCCGCTCAGGTGGTTACACTGAAGCTTTCTTT
-	TRBV27	TRBJ2-7	TRBD2	CASSLSRGTGSSYEQYF	TGTGCCAGCAGTTTATCGCGGGGGACGGGTAGCTCCTACGAGCAGTACTTC
-	TRBV14	TRBJ2-2	-	CASGKLGGELFF	TGTGCCAGCGGTAAACTTGGCGGGGAGCTGTTTTTT
few	TRBV7-8	TRBJ2-1	TRBD2	CASSLARLAGSYNEQFF	TGTGCCAGCAGCTTAGCGCGACTAGCGGGCTCCTACAATGAGCAGTTCTTC
few	TRBV5-1	TRBJ2-1	-	CASSLAWVKRASYNEQFF	TGCGCCAGCAGCTTGGCCTGGGTAAAACGGGCCTCCTACAATGAGCAGTTCTTC
few	TRBV20-1	TRBJ2-7	-	CSAAQGPGEQYF	TGCAGTGCTGCACAGGGCCCGGGCGAGCAGTACTTC
few	TRBV10-3	TRBJ2-3	TRBD1	CAISQPGGLMGDTQYF	TGTGCCATCAGCCAACCAGGGGGTCTGATGGGGGATACGCAGTATTTT
few	TRBV6-6	TRBJ1-2	-	CASSYWGDGYTF	TGTGCCAGCAGTTATTGGGGGGATGGCTACACCTTC
few	TRBV20-1	TRBJ1-5	-	CSATRDGDQPQHF	TGCAGTGCTACCCGGGACGGCGATCAGCCCCAGCATTTT
few	TRBV28	TRBJ2-2	-	CASSLAGSMNTGELFF	TGTGCCAGCAGTTTGGCGGGTTCGATGAACACCGGGGAGCTGTTTTTT
-	TRBV5-1	TRBJ2-7	TRBD1	CASSLAAGGIISYEQYF	TGCGCCAGCAGCTTGGCGGCAGGGGGTATTATTTCCTACGAGCAGTACTTC
-	TRBV28	TRBJ2-5	-	CASSFRDFQETQYF	TGTGCCAGCAGTTTCCGGGACTTCCAAGAGACCCAGTACTTC
-	TRBV20-1	TRBJ2-3	TRBD1	CSARSGQEATDTQYF	TGCAGTGCTAGGTCGGGACAGGAGGCCACAGATACGCAGTATTTT
-	TRBV24-1	TRBJ2-5	-	CATRGRGETQYF	TGTGCCACCAGGGGAAGGGGAGAGACCCAGTACTTC
-	TRBV24-1	TRBJ2-2	TRBD1	CATSDGDRQGKAGELFF	TGTGCCACCAGTGATGGTGACAGACAGGGGAAAGCCGGGGAGCTGTTTTTT
-	TRBV5-1	TRBJ2-7	TRBD2	CASSLEAGGAYEQYF	TGCGCCAGCAGCTTGGAGGCGGGAGGAGCCTACGAGCAGTACTTC
few	TRBV18	TRBJ2-3	-	CASSLLVTTDTQYF	TGTGCCAGCTCATTGCTAGTTACCACAGATACGCAGTATTTT
-	TRBV20-1	TRBJ2-3	TRBD1	CSASVTGDTQYF	TGCAGTGCTAGTGTGACAGGGGATACGCAGTATTTT
few	TRBV7-6	TRBJ2-1	TRBD2	CASSFILAGVDNEQFF	TGTGCCAGCAGCTTCATATTAGCGGGAGTGGACAATGAGCAGTTCTTC
-	TRBV5-1	TRBJ2-7	TRBD1	CASSYRDRPSEQYF	TGCGCCAGCAGCTATCGGGACAGACCATCCGAGCAGTACTTC
few	TRBV12-3/TRBV12-4	TRBJ1-2	-	CASSLKGAYGYTF	TGTGCCAGCAGTTTAAAAGGTGCCTATGGCTACACCTTC
-	TRBV19	TRBJ2-1	TRBD2	CASGSMNEQFF	TGTGCTAGCGGGAGTATGAATGAGCAGTTCTTC
-	TRBV14	TRBJ2-4	-	CASSIDLGALKNIQYF	TGTGCCAGCAGCATTGATCTAGGCGCATTAAAAAACATTCAGTACTTC
-	TRBV5-1	TRBJ2-5	-	CASSLDQAGWTQYF	TGCGCCAGCAGCTTGGATCAGGCGGGGTGGACCCAGTACTTC
-	TRBV5-4	TRBJ2-5	-	CASSSGYRETQYF	TGTGCCAGCAGTTCAGGCTACAGAGAGACCCAGTACTTC
-	TRBV12-3/TRBV12-4	TRBJ2-5	-	CASSFPDQETQYF	TGTGCCAGCAGTTTCCCCGATCAAGAGACCCAGTACTTC
-	TRBV10-3	TRBJ1-1	-	CAISGPDRGNTEAFF	TGTGCCATCAGTGGCCCGGACAGAGGGAATACTGAAGCTTTCTTT
-	TRBV5-1	TRBJ2-1	-	CASSPGLTGNEQFF	TGCGCCAGCAGCCCGGGACTGACAGGAAATGAGCAGTTCTTC
-	TRBV11-2	TRBJ2-3	TRBD1	CASSLTWTGPDTQYF	TGTGCCAGCAGCTTAACGTGGACAGGGCCAGATACGCAGTATTTT
-	TRBV12-3/TRBV12-4	TRBJ1-1	-	CASSSRTHSPEAFF	TGTGCCAGCAGCTCCCGAACGCACTCGCCTGAAGCTTTCTTT
few	TRBV6-1	TRBJ2-3	-	CASSHYESTDTQYF	TGTGCCAGCAGTCATTATGAGAGCACAGATACGCAGTATTTT
few	TRBV13	TRBJ2-1	TRBD2	CASSPTRGAGGRNEQFF	TGTGCCAGCAGCCCCACCCGAGGCGCGGGAGGTAGGAATGAGCAGTTCTTC
-	TRBV4-1	TRBJ2-3	TRBD1	CASSQGDRDQDTQYF	TGCGCCAGCAGCCAAGGGGACAGGGACCAAGATACGCAGTATTTT
-	TRBV20-1	TRBJ2-1	TRBD1	CSAQQGASYNEQFF	TGCAGTGCCCAACAGGGGGCATCCTACAATGAGCAGTTCTTC
-	TRBV10-3	TRBJ1-6	-	CAISVKGPNSPLHF	TGTGCCATCAGTGTTAAAGGGCCAAATTCACCCCTCCACTTT
-	TRBV7-8	TRBJ2-5	-	CASSLKQGLQETQYF	TGTGCCAGCAGCTTAAAACAGGGTCTTCAAGAGACCCAGTACTTC
few	TRBV20-1	TRBJ2-7	-	CSARTAQEQYF	TGCAGTGCCCGAACTGCTCAGGAGCAGTACTTC